The 22 T cell receptor beta chains presented below share a single source sample, sequenced in a study of OX40 agonist ivuxolimab in advanced cancers. Some clones are missing from TCRdb's copy, which holds only in-frame ones; the method was immunoSEQ multiplex PCR. Of more than 100,000 clones detected, 93% appear once; the ten largest clones hold more than 1%. The sample in question was CD4+ or CD8+ T cells sorted from blood, obtained in a trial of the OX40 agonist ivuxolimab. The receptor set was obtained from an adult with an advanced solid tumor such as melanoma, head and neck, liver or kidney cancer.

The chain links TRBV7-8 to TRBJ2-7, with D unresolved. The V gene lost 4 bases and the J gene lost 2 bases, with 12 bases spanning the gap. Germline CDR1 SGHVS, CDR2 FQNEAQ. The CDR3 sequence is 14 residues long. The CDR3 DNA is TGTGCCAGCAGCTCCTTACGAGCCCCCTACGAGCAGTACTTC. Translation: CASSSLRAPYEQYF.

Details on this clone: At one end the junction does not follow the germline gene, possibly because of a read error. V usage is TRBV5-1 and J usage is TRBJ1-4; D ambiguous. Per germline, CDR1 SGHRS and CDR2 YFSETQ. CDR3 length: 12 residues. DNA of the CDR3: TGCGCCAGCAACTTGAACCGGGAAAAACTGTTTTTT. It translates to CASNLNREKLFF.

V and J are TRBV30 and TRBJ2-6; possibly TRBD2 for D (6 bases). The CDR3 length is 18 residues. With 0 bases removed from V and 1 base from J, the gap between germline ends came to 16 bases. Germline-derived CDR1 and CDR2 are GTSNPN and SVGIG (reference sequence). For the CDR3, the DNA is TGTGCCTGGAGTGTGTTCGGGAGAGTTGGGTCTGGGGCCAACGTCCTGACTTTC. It codes for CAWSVFGRVGSGANVLTF. Variable domain in full (rest from reference TRBV30 and TRBJ2-6): SQTIHQWPATLVQPVGSPLSLECTVEGTSNPNLYWYRQAAGRGLQLLFYSVGIGQISSEVPQNLSASRPQDRQFILSSKKLLLSDSGFYLCAWSVFGRVGSGANVLTFGAGSRLTVL.

The rearrangement uses TRBV18 and TRBJ1-2, with D unresolved. Germline loops: CDR1 KGHSH, CDR2 LQKENI. This CDR3 is built from 13 residues. V was trimmed by 3 bases and J by 0 bases, leaving 5 bases between them. This CDR3 is CASSPGANYGYTF. The CDR3, as DNA: TGTGCCAGCTCACCCGGAGCTAACTATGGCTACACCTTC.

This chain links TRBV28 with TRBJ2-7; weak D call: TRBD1 (5 bases). Per the germline V gene, CDR1 is MDHEN and CDR2 is SYDVKM. V was clipped by 7 bases and J by 1 base, with 8 bases between them. This CDR3 spans 12 amino acids. The CDR3 loop is CASNDRSYEQYF. In DNA form, the CDR3 reads TGTGCCAGCAATGACAGATCCTACGAGCAGTACTTC.

This rearrangement joins TRBV5-1 to TRBJ1-4, with D unclear. The CDR3 spans 15 residues. Germline CDR1 reads SGHRS; CDR2 reads YFSETQ. Trimming cost V 0 bases and J 3 bases, with 9 bases left between them. The chain's CDR3 is CASSLGPGANEKLFF. The CDR3 coding sequence is TGCGCCAGCAGCTTGGGCCCTGGGGCTAATGAAAAACTGTTTTTT.

This rearrangement joins TRBV5-3 to TRBJ2-3; D is ambiguous. TRBV5-3 is treated as an ORF (open reading frame) with a function not yet certain. There are 13 residues in the CDR3. V was trimmed by 4 bases and J by 6 bases, leaving 12 bases between them. Here the CDR3 DNA reads TGTGCCAGAAGCCCCCCTCCAGGCGATACGCAGTATTTT. Translating gives CARSPPPGDTQYF.

Only one count was recorded for this clone. The chain links TRBV7-9 to TRBJ1-2; 11 bases align to TRBD1. Germline V gene lookup returns CDR1 SEHNR and CDR2 FQNEAQ (reference sequence). CDR3 size: 19 residues. The junction had 17 bases not matched to a gene; V was cut back by 2 bases and J by 6 bases. The CDR3 sequence is CASSLSVSSGTGGGDGYTF. In DNA form, the CDR3 reads TGTGCCAGCAGCTTATCCGTGTCCTCCGGGACAGGGGGTGGGGATGGCTACACCTTC. Full variable domain (rest looked up from reference TRBV7-9 and TRBJ1-2): DTGVSQNPRHKITKRGQNVTFRCDPISEHNRLYWYRQTLGQGPEFLTYFQNEAQLEKSRLLSDRFSAERPKGSFSTLEIQRTEQGDSAMYLCASSLSVSSGTGGGDGYTFGSGTRLTVV.

V gene TRBV6-5 combines with J gene TRBJ1-2; the match to TRBD1 covers 9 bases. Trimming took 6 bases from V and 3 from J; bases not matched to a gene: 5. The CDR3 totals 14 residues. Germline CDR1 MNHEY, CDR2 SVGAGI. CDR3: CASSNRGRDYGYTF. CDR3 nucleotides: TGTGCCAGCAGCAACAGGGGGCGCGACTATGGCTACACCTTC.

The chain is built from TRBV2 and TRBJ1-1, with 7 bases aligning to TRBD1. The CDR3 extends over 15 amino acids. V dropped 5 bases and J dropped 1; count of bases not matched to a gene: 7. Germline V gene sequence: CDR1 SNHLY, CDR2 FYNNEI. In DNA form, the CDR3 reads TGTGCCAGCAGTTATGCCGGGACAGCGAACACTGAAGCTTTCTTT. Amino acid sequence: CASSYAGTANTEAFF.

The chain recombines TRBV5-1 with TRBJ2-3, with 10 bases aligning to TRBD1. V lost 3 bases, J lost 6 bases, and 13 bases stayed unmatched. There are 17 residues in the CDR3. Per germline, CDR1 SGHRS and CDR2 YFSETQ. The CDR3 here is CASSSLTGGLKGDTQYF. Here the CDR3 DNA reads TGCGCCAGCAGCTCCTTGACAGGGGGCCTCAAGGGGGATACGCAGTATTTT.

V and J are TRBV11-3 and TRBJ1-1; no clear D gene. CDR3 size: 14 residues. From germline, CDR1 is SGHNT and CDR2 YENEEA. V was clipped by 5 bases and J by 0 bases, with 10 bases between them. Written as DNA, the CDR3 is TGTGCCAGCAGCCCACGCCGGTTGAACACTGAAGCTTTCTTT. Translation gives CASSPRRLNTEAFF.

This clone was seen just once. The chain carries TRBV6-5 and TRBJ1-5, with 7 bases aligning to TRBD1. The V gene's germline CDR1 is MNHEY and CDR2 SVGAGI. Losses at the gene ends were 5 bases for V and 4 bases for J; bases not matched to a gene: 2. CDR3 length: 13 residues. CDR3 nucleotide sequence: TGTGCCAGCAGTCTGACAGGGAATCAGCCCCAGCATTTT. Its translation is CASSLTGNQPQHF.

Worth noting for this clone: This specimen includes other DNA sequences encoding the same CDR3. V and J are TRBV20-1 and TRBJ2-7; D is perhaps TRBD1 (6 bases). Germline V gene data show CDR1 as DFQATT and CDR2 as SNEGSKA (reference sequence). The CDR3 length is 11 residues. The V end was cut by 6 bases, the J end by 4 bases, with 10 bases between. The CDR3 nucleotides are TGCAGTGCAAGAAGGGGGTACGAGCAGTACTTC. Residues: CSARRGYEQYF.

The chain joins TRBV7-9 to TRBJ2-3; D is unresolved. Trimming shortened V by 5 bases and J by 2 bases, and 5 bases separated the two germline ends. This CDR3 is 12 amino acids long. The germline V gene encodes CDR1 SEHNR and CDR2 FQNEAQ (reference sequence). Here the CDR3 DNA reads TGTGCCAGCAGCCCGTCCACAGATACGCAGTATTTT. Protein: CASSPSTDTQYF.

The chain joins TRBV5-1 to TRBJ2-1; 11 bases are shared with TRBD2. V gave up 0 bases and J gave up 7 bases; unmatched junction bases: 3. Per the germline V gene, CDR1 is SGHRS and CDR2 is YFSETQ. CDR3 length: 15 amino acids. The CDR3 sequence is CASSLVVAGGNEQFF. The CDR3 nucleotides read TGCGCCAGCAGCTTGGTGGTAGCGGGGGGGAATGAGCAGTTCTTC.

The rearrangement joins TRBV6-6 to TRBJ1-5; tentative D call: TRBD1 (6 bases). The CDR3 totals 14 residues. The germline CDR1 and CDR2 sequences are MNHNY and SVGAGI (reference sequence). V dropped 5 bases and J dropped 3 bases, with 11 bases sitting between them. CDR3 DNA: TGTGCCAGCAGTCCCGGACAGCACAATCAGCCCCAGCATTTT. Translated, it gives CASSPGQHNQPQHF.

The chain is built from TRBV7-8 and TRBJ2-7; D uncertain. The CDR3 is 15 residues long. The germline V gene encodes CDR1 SGHVS and CDR2 FQNEAQ. Trimming removed 5 bases from V and 2 bases from J, with 16 bases in between. CDR3 sequence (DNA): TGTGCCAGCAGCCCCCGTACCGATACGACCTACGAGCAGTACTTC. It specifies CASSPRTDTTYEQYF.

The chain uses TRBV7-2 and TRBJ2-2, with D tentatively TRBD2 (5 bases). Germline assignment: CDR1 SGHTA and CDR2 FQGNSA. V lost 3 bases and J lost 0, with 8 bases in between. The CDR3 is 15 residues long. The CDR3 bases are TGTGCCAGCAGCTTGAGGGCGCCGAACACCGGGGAGCTGTTTTTT. Its protein product is CASSLRAPNTGELFF.

The chain recombines TRBV7-6 with TRBJ2-7; TRBD1 matches at 7 bases. CDR3 size: 14 residues. Germline CDR1 SGHVS, CDR2 FNYEAQ. Trimming cost V 3 bases and J 3 bases; bases outside gene matches: 5. CDR3 protein: CASSFTGVGYEQYF. Here the CDR3 DNA reads TGTGCCAGCAGCTTCACAGGGGTAGGCTACGAGCAGTACTTC. The full variable domain, its missing parts supplied by reference TRBV7-6 and TRBJ2-7, is GAGVSQSPRYKVTKRGQDVALRCDPISGHVSLYWYRQALGQGPEFLTYFNYEAQQDKSGLPNDRFSAERPEGSISTLTIQRTEQRDSAMYRCASSFTGVGYEQYFGPGTRLTVT.

The J gene is TRBJ2-6, the V gene TRBV19; 11 nucleotides align to TRBD1. J gave up 1 base and V 6 bases, and 5 bases lay outside the gene matches. CDR3 size: 17 residues. Germline-derived CDR1 and CDR2 are LNHDA and SQIVND (reference sequence). CDR3 sequence: CASSLGTGGSGANVLTF. Written as DNA, the CDR3 is TGTGCCAGTAGCCTAGGGACAGGGGGTTCTGGGGCCAACGTCCTGACTTTC.

CDR3 protein: CASSLLTGTSGRDEQFF. Here the CDR3 DNA reads TGCGCCAGCAGCCTGCTGACCGGGACTAGCGGGAGAGATGAGCAGTTCTTC. This chain uses TRBV5-1 with TRBJ2-1; the match to TRBD2 covers 14 bases. The CDR3 is made up of 17 amino acids. J lost 8 bases, V lost 4 bases, and 11 bases had no gene match. Germline values: CDR1 SGHRS, CDR2 YFSETQ.